Each of the 8 T cell receptor beta chains below was sequenced from the same sample in a study of OX40 agonist ivuxolimab in advanced cancers. Data came from immunoSEQ multiplex PCR; TCRdb stores just in-frame clones and leaves some out. The table shows about 56,000 clones, with 82% occurring only once. This specimen consisted of CD4+ or CD8+ T cells sorted from blood, obtained in a trial of the OX40 agonist ivuxolimab. These TCRs come from an adult with an advanced solid tumor such as melanoma, head and neck, liver or kidney cancer.

The genes are TRBV6-5 and TRBJ2-1; the D call may be TRBD1 or TRBD2 (6 bases each). The CDR3 extends over 14 amino acids. The V and J ends lost 6 bases and 3 bases respectively, with 12 bases between them. Per the germline V gene, CDR1 is MNHEY and CDR2 is SVGAGI. The CDR3, as DNA: TGTGCCAGCAGCTCGGGGGCCCTCTACAATGAGCAGTTCTTC. Translating gives CASSSGALYNEQFF.

This chain connects TRBV6-1 to TRBJ2-5, with 8 bases that match TRBD2. V gave up 6 bases and J gave up 0 bases; unmatched junction bases: 6. The CDR3 is made up of 15 amino acids. Per the germline V gene, CDR1 is MNHNS and CDR2 is SASEGT. CDR3 loop: CASRRGGLHQETQYF. For the CDR3, the DNA is TGTGCCAGCAGACGGGGGGGACTGCACCAAGAGACCCAGTACTTC.

This rearrangement joins TRBV4-1 to TRBJ2-3; TRBD2 aligns across 7 bases. This CDR3 contains 14 residues. From germline, CDR1 is MGHRA and CDR2 YSYEKL. Trimming took 1 base from V and 3 from J; bases not matched to a gene: 1. The DNA of the CDR3 is TGCGCCAGCAGCCAAGGCGGGAGAACAGATACGCAGTATTTT. Translating gives CASSQGGRTDTQYF.

The V call is TRBV5-1, the J call TRBJ2-2; TRBD1 matches at 9 bases. Trimming took 4 bases from V and 1 from J; bases not matched to a gene: 2. The CDR3 runs 15 residues. Germline V gene data show CDR1 as SGHRS and CDR2 as YFSETQ. The CDR3 loop reads CASSRGQGNTGELFF. In nucleotides, the CDR3 is TGCGCCAGCAGCAGGGGACAGGGGAACACCGGGGAGCTGTTTTTT.

This clone was seen once. This rearrangement joins TRBV28 to TRBJ1-2, with TRBD1 matching over 7 bases. This CDR3 region has 14 residues. Germline V gives CDR1 MDHEN, CDR2 SYDVKM. Trimming took 3 bases from V and 3 from J; bases not matched to a gene: 4. The CDR3 bases are TGTGCCAGCAGTTTTACGACAGGGCACTATGGCTACACCTTC. Protein product: CASSFTTGHYGYTF.

This chain connects TRBV27 to TRBJ2-7; 12 nucleotides line up with TRBD1. The CDR3 is 17 residues long. V lost 1 base to trimming and J lost 5 bases; unmatched junction nucleotides: 9. CDR1 and CDR2 from the germline V gene are MNHEY and SMNVEV (reference sequence). CDR3 sequence: CASSLWGSGQGADEQYF. The CDR3 DNA reads as TGTGCCAGCAGTTTATGGGGCTCGGGACAGGGGGCAGACGAGCAGTACTTC.

This chain connects TRBV5-4 to TRBJ1-3; D uncertain. The germline CDR1 and CDR2 sequences are SGHNT and YYREEE (reference sequence). The V gene lost 2 bases and the J gene lost 0 bases, with 12 bases spanning the gap. The length of the CDR3 is 16 residues. CDR3 nucleotide sequence: TGTGCCAGCAGCTTTACCACGCTAAGCTCTGGAAACACCATATATTTT. It yields the protein CASSFTTLSSGNTIYF.

The table lists this clone with a few counts. This chain uses TRBV28 with TRBJ2-7, with 9 bases lining up with TRBD1. CDR3 size: 17 residues. CDR1 and CDR2 (germline): MDHEN, SYDVKM. The V gene end was trimmed by 5 bases and the J gene end by 7 bases; junction bases not matched to a gene: 18. The CDR3 is CASSPSTGTGILGEQYF. The CDR3 coding sequence is TGTGCCAGCAGTCCCTCAACCGGGACAGGGATCTTAGGGGAGCAGTACTTC.